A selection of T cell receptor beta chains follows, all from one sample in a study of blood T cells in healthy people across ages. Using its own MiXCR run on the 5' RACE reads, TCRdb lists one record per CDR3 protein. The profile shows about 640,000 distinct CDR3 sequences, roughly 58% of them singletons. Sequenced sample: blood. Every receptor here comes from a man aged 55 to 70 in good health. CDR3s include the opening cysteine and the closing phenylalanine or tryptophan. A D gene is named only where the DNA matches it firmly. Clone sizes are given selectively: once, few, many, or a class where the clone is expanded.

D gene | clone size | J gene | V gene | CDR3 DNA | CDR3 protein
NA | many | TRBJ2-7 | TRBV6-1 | TGTGCCAGCAGTGAAGCGATCGGGGGAGTATACGAGCAGTACTTC | CASSEAIGGVYEQYF
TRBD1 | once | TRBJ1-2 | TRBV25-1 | TGTGCCACCACCGGGACAGGGCTTGGCTACACCTTC | CATTGTGLGYTF
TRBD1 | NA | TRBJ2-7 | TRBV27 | TGTGCCAGCAGTTGGGGGACAGGGCTCCGCGAGCAGTACTTC | CASSWGTGLREQYF
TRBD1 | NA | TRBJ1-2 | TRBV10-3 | TGTGCCATCAGTGAACCGGACAGGGGCAACTATGGCTACACCTTC | CAISEPDRGNYGYTF
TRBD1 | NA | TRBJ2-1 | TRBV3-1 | TGTGCCAGCAGCCAAGGGGACAGGGGGATTAATGAGCAGTTCTTC | CASSQGDRGINEQFF
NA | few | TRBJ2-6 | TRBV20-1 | TGCAGTGCTAGACCGGGCTCTGGGGCCAACGTCCTGACTTTC | CSARPGSGANVLTF
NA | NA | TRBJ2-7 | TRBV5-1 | TGCGCCAGCAGCTTGACAAGCATACTAGCCTACAATGAGCAGTACTTC | CASSLTSILAYNEQYF
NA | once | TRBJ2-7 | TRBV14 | TGTGCCAGCAGCCGGGCTAGCTCCTACAATGAGCAGTACTTC | CASSRASSYNEQYF
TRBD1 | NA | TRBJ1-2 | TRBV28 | TGTGCCAGCGGATCGGGGGACAGGGTAGGCCATGGCTACACCTTC | CASGSGDRVGHGYTF
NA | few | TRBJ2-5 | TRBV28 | TGTGCCAGCAGTTCCCCGGGGTCGGAGTCAGAGACCCAGTACTTC | CASSSPGSESETQYF
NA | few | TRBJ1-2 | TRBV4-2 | TGTGCCAGCAGCCAAGATAGGGGGGTGGCCTATGGCTACACCTTC | CASSQDRGVAYGYTF
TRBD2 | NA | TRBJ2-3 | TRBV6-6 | TGTGCCAGCCTAGTAGCACGGGGGGGTAGCACAGATACGCAGTATTTT | CASLVARGGSTDTQYF
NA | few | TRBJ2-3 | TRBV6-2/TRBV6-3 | TGTGCCAGCAGTTACTCGAAAGGTAGCCCAGATACGCAGTATTTT | CASSYSKGSPDTQYF
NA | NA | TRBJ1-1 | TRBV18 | TGTGCCAGCTCACCCCCAGTCTCCGGGGGCACTGAAGCTTTCTTT | CASSPPVSGGTEAFF
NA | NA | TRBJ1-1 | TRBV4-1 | TGCGCCAGCAGCCAAGTCGCCAGGGGAGACACTGAAGCTTTCTTT | CASSQVARGDTEAFF
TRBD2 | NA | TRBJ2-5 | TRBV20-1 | TGCAGTGCTAGGAAAGTAGCGGGGGAAGAGACCCAGTACTTC | CSARKVAGEETQYF
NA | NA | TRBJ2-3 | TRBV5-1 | TGCGCCAGCAGCTCCCTAAATCCAGATACGCAGTATTTT | CASSSLNPDTQYF
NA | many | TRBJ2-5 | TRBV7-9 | TGTGCCAGCAGCTCTTCCACGGGTTCCCTGGTGGGGAAGACCCAGTACTTC | CASSSSTGSLVGKTQYF
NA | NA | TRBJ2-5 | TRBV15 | TGTGCCACCGGCAGAGACTCGTTAGGGCGGGAGACCCAGTACTTC | CATGRDSLGRETQYF
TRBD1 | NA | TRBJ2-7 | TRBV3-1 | TGTGCCAGCAGCCAAATGGGGACAGGGGGAACCTACGAGCAGTACTTC | CASSQMGTGGTYEQYF
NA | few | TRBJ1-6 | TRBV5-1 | TGCGCCAGCAGCCCACGAGCGAGCTCCTATAATTCACCCCTCCACTTT | CASSPRASSYNSPLHF
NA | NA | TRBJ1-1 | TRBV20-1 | TGCAGTGCTTGGGACTCCTCTGCCACTGAAGCTTTCTTT | CSAWDSSATEAFF
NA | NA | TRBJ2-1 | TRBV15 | TGTGCCACGGAGCGTGGGTTTCACAATGAGCAGTTCTTC | CATERGFHNEQFF
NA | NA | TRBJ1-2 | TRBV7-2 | TGTGCCAGCAGCTTAGTTCCAGGAGACTATGGCTACACCTTC | CASSLVPGDYGYTF
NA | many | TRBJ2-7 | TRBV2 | TGTGCCAGCGACCAGGGGTTGGACGAGCAGTACTTC | CASDQGLDEQYF
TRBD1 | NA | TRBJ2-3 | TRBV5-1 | TGCGCCAGCAGCTTAGGGACAGATCGCACAGATACGCAGTATTTT | CASSLGTDRTDTQYF
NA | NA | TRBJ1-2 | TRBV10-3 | TGTGCCATCAGGGAAGACACTTCTAACTATGGCTGCACCTTC | CAIREDTSNYGCTF
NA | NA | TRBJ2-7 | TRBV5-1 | TGCGCCAGCAGCCCAAATTCCGCATACGAGCAGTACTTC | CASSPNSAYEQYF
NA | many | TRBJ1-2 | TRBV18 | TGTGCCAGCTCACCCCGCCAAGTAAACTATGGCTACACCTTC | CASSPRQVNYGYTF
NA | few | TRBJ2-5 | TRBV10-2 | TGCGCCAGCAGTGAGGCAGGCCAAGAGACCCAGTACTTC | CASSEAGQETQYF
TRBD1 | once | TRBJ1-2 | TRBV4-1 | TGCGCCAGCAGCCAACCCGACAGGGGGGCCTATGGCTACACCTTC | CASSQPDRGAYGYTF
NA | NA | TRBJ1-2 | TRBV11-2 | TGTGCCAGCAGCTTACAGCTCGCAGTTGACTATGGCTACACCTTC | CASSLQLAVDYGYTF
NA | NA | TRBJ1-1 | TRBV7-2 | TGTGCCAGCACCATATACACTGAAGCTTTCTTT | CASTIYTEAFF
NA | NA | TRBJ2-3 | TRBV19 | TGTGCCAGTAGTATTCAAGAACCAGATACGCAGTATTTT | CASSIQEPDTQYF
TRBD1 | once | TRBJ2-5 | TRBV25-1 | TGTGCCAGTTCAGACAGGGGGAACGGGGGTGAGCAGTACTTC | CASSDRGNGGEQYF
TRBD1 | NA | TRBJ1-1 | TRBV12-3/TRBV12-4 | TGTGCCAGCAGGCAGACAGGGGCTTGGAACACTGAAGCTTTCTTT | CASRQTGAWNTEAFF
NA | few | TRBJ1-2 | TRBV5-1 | TGCGCCAGCAGCCTGGAGGGGGGGCGCGGTGGCTACACCTTC | CASSLEGGRGGYTF
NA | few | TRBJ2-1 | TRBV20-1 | TGCAGTGCCCCAGGGGTGGGGTTGAATGAGCAGTTCTTC | CSAPGVGLNEQFF
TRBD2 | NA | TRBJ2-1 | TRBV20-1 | TGCACTACCATCCCGGGACTAGCCTCCTACAATGAGCAGTTCTTC | CTTIPGLASYNEQFF
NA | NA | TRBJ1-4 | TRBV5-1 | TGCGCCAGCAGCAGTGGGACGAGTTGGAATGAAAAACTGTTTTTT | CASSSGTSWNEKLFF
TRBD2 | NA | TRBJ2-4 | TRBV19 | TGTGCCAGTAGTATAGCACTGCCGACCACCGAGGGAGGGGAGCAGTACTTC | CASSIALPTTEGGEQYF
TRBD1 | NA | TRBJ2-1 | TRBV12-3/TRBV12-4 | TGTGCCAGCAGTTTAGGTACAGGGGGCGGGGATGAGCAGTTCTTC | CASSLGTGGGDEQFF
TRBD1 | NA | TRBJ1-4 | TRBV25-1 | TGTGCCAGCAGTGCCCCTCGGGGGACAGGGGGCGGTAGTGAAAAACTGTTTTTT | CASSAPRGTGGGSEKLFF
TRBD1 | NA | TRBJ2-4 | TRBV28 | TGTGCCAGCAGCCTGACAGGGAGCTTAGCCAAAAACATTCAGTACTTC | CASSLTGSLAKNIQYF
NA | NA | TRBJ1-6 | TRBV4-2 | TGTGCCAGCAGCCAAGACAGGGATGGAACACCCCTCCACTTT | CASSQDRDGTPLHF
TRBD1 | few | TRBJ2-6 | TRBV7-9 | TGTGCCAGCAGCACGATCCGGACAGGGGCTCTCTCTGGGGCCAACGTCCTGACTTTC | CASSTIRTGALSGANVLTF
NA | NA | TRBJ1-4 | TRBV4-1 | TGCGCCAGCAGCCAAGTCCTCGGGTCTAATGAAAAACTGTTTTTT | CASSQVLGSNEKLFF
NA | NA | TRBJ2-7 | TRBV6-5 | TGTGCCAGCAGTTACTCGGGGAACTCCGGCTACGAGCAGTACTTC | CASSYSGNSGYEQYF
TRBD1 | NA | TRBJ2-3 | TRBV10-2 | TGCGCCAGCAGTGAACAGGGGCAAGATACGCAGTATTTT | CASSEQGQDTQYF
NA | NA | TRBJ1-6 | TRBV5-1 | TGCGCCAGCAGCTTGGCCGTGGGGGATTCACCCCTCCACTTT | CASSLAVGDSPLHF
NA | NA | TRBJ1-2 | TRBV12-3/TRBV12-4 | TGTGCCAGCAGTCACCTACGGGGGAACCCCTATGGCTACACCTTC | CASSHLRGNPYGYTF
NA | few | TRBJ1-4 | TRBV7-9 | TGTGCCAGCAGCTTAGGAACAGGGTCACCTGGTAATGAAAAACTGTTTTTT | CASSLGTGSPGNEKLFF
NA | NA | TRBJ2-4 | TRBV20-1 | TGCAGTGCTAGGCGAGAGACGGCCAAAAACATTCAGTACTTC | CSARRETAKNIQYF
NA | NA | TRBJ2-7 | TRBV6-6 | TGTGCCAGCAGCCTCGTCCTTAGGGAGCAGTACTTC | CASSLVLREQYF
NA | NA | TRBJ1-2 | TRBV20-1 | TGCAGTGCTAGAGAGGACAGAGACTATGGCTACACCTTC | CSAREDRDYGYTF
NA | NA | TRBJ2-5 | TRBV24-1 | TGTGCCACCAGTGATTTCCGAGGGGAAGAGACCCAGTACTTC | CATSDFRGEETQYF
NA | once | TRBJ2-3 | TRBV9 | TGTGCCAGCAGCGCCAGGGGGGCGGGGGCCCCCACAGATACGCAGTATTTT | CASSARGAGAPTDTQYF
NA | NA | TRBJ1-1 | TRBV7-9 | TGTGCCAGCAGCCCTAAGCCAGTCAACACTGAAGCTTTCTTT | CASSPKPVNTEAFF
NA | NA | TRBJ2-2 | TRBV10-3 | TGTGCCATCAGTGCAGTAGCAGGGGCTGAAGGCGGGGAGCTGTTTTTT | CAISAVAGAEGGELFF